This T cell receptor beta chain was captured by sequencing in a study of shared clonotypes between healthy human individuals. Germline loops: CDR1 SGHVS, CDR2 FQNEAQ. The CDR3 extends over 14 amino acids. Trimming pared 3 bases from V and 4 bases from J, leaving 10 bases between. Study results and limitations: In this cohort, only blood was sampled, and tissue repertoires likely differ. Generation of non-shared clonotypes was less probable than generation of clonotypes shared by all four donors.

On this clone itself: Its antigen is not identified.

Under the authors' procedure: Because ImmunoSEQ provided only junction sequences with no quality scores, the filtering differed. The protocol was immunoSEQ multiplex PCR, while the TCRdb copy is restricted to in-frame clones and leaves out a portion. The V and J calls and the clone size are those of that table, but D and trimming were determined from the DNA. The sample consists of fewer than 1 million clones, approximately 97% of them appearing once. As defined, naive CD8 cells were CD45RO-negative and positively selected for CCR7, with terminally differentiated effector memory CD45RA+ cells excluded. Healthy adults negative for HIV, lacking recent acute infections or vaccinations, served as donors.

The chain is built from TRBV7-8 and TRBJ2-1; tentatively, D is TRBD1 or TRBD2 (5 bases each). Input material: naive CD8+ T cells sorted from blood. The sequence was obtained from a man aged 25-45 years in good health. The chain's CDR3 is CASSLGDGYNEQFF. CDR3 DNA sequence: TGTGCCAGCAGCTTGGGGGACGGGTACAATGAGCAGTTCTTC.